A selection of T cell receptor beta chains follows, all from one sample in a study of control samples from healthy donors and cancer patients. The protocol was immunoSEQ multiplex PCR, while the TCRdb copy is restricted to in-frame clones and leaves out a portion. In the table there are roughly 400,000 clones, about nine tenths of which are singletons. The sequenced material came from PBMCs. These receptors were obtained from a man aged 40-49 years with head and neck cancer. CDR3s include the opening cysteine and the closing phenylalanine or tryptophan. D genes are given only for firm matches. Part of the rows lack a size; the others show once, few, many or a class for expanded clones.

TRBD2 TRBJ2-3 - TRBV5-6 TGTGCCAGCAGCTTGGGAGCGGGGTACACAGATACGCAGTATTTT CASSLGAGYTDTQYF
TRBD1 TRBJ1-1 - TRBV27 TGTGCCAGCAGCGCTACAGGGGGCACTGAAGCTTTCTTT CASSATGGTEAFF
- TRBJ2-3 - TRBV11-1 TGTGCCAGCGGCAATGACGGAGATACTAGCACAGATACGCAGTATTTT CASGNDGDTSTDTQYF
TRBD2 TRBJ2-3 - TRBV10-2 TGCGCCAGCAGTGACTCTGTTCTAGCGGGGGGCCAGCGAGATACGCAGTATTTT CASSDSVLAGGQRDTQYF
- TRBJ2-2 - TRBV29-1 TGCAGCGTCCCGTTGGGTCGAAACACCGGGGAGCTGTTTTTT CSVPLGRNTGELFF
- TRBJ1-3 - TRBV7-8 TGTGCCAGCAGCCAGAACTCTGGAAACACCATATATTTT CASSQNSGNTIYF
- TRBJ1-5 - TRBV12-3/TRBV12-4 TGTGCCAGTAGGGGTTATAGCAATCAGCCCCAGCATTTT CASRGYSNQPQHF
TRBD1 TRBJ2-3 - TRBV27 TGTGCCAGCAACCATTGGACAGGGGGGAGCACAGATACGCAGTATTTT CASNHWTGGSTDTQYF
TRBD2 TRBJ2-3 - TRBV7-9 TGTGCCAGCAGCTTAGGCGGTGCAGCGGGATCGGATACGCAGTATTTT CASSLGGAAGSDTQYF
TRBD2 TRBJ2-1 once TRBV5-1 TGCGCCAGCAGCTTGACCCCAGCGGGAGTAAATGAGCAGTTCTTC CASSLTPAGVNEQFF
- TRBJ2-3 once TRBV4-1 TGCGCCAGCAGCCAAGATGGGGTAGCTTCGGATACGCAGTATTTT CASSQDGVASDTQYF
TRBD1 TRBJ2-2 - TRBV6-6 TGTGCCAGCCACCTGCCAGGGGGCACCGGGGAGCTGTTTTTT CASHLPGGTGELFF
- TRBJ2-2 - TRBV21-1 TGTGCCAGCAGTCGACGAGTACTAGCGGAGAGATCAGGTCACACCGGGGAGCTGTTTTTT CASSRRVLAERSGHTGELFF
- TRBJ1-5 - TRBV7-9 TGTGCCAGCAGCTTAACTGGAGGGAATCAGCCCCAGCATTTT CASSLTGGNQPQHF
TRBD2 TRBJ2-7 - TRBV7-9 TGTGCCAGCAGGGGAACTAGCGGGAGAGAGTACTACGAGCAGTACTTC CASRGTSGREYYEQYF
- TRBJ2-1 - TRBV5-4 TGTGCCAGCAGCCTTAACAATGAGCAGTTCTTC CASSLNNEQFF
- TRBJ1-2 - TRBV29-1 TGCAGCGCTTCCCCTGACATGAACTATGGCTACACCTTC CSASPDMNYGYTF